What follows are 25 T cell receptor beta chains derived from one specimen sequenced in a study of blood T cell repertoires in COVID-19. The assay was immunoSEQ multiplex PCR, and TCRdb's table has in-frame clones only and misses some. In the table there are just over 95,000 clones, over 70% of which are singletons. Sequences were obtained from peripheral blood. The receptors were gathered from a man between 60 and 70 years old with acute or convalescent COVID-19.

The J gene is TRBJ2-7, the V gene TRBV4-1, with 7 bases matching TRBD2. V was clipped by 0 bases and J by 1 base; unmatched bases: 12. This CDR3 is built from 18 residues. Germline V CDR1 and CDR2: MGHRA, YSYEKL. The CDR3 reads CASSQEGAGPTNSYEQYF. CDR3 nucleotides: TGCGCCAGCAGCCAAGAAGGAGCGGGACCCACCAATTCCTACGAGCAGTACTTC.

The genes are TRBV12-5 and TRBJ2-1, with D perhaps TRBD2 (5 bases). CDR1 and CDR2 from the germline V gene are LGHNT and FRNRAP. The CDR3 runs 15 residues. V was pared by 6 bases and J by 3 bases, with 15 bases between. The DNA of the CDR3 is TGTGCTAGTGGCCCCTCCAGCGGCTACTACAATGAGCAGTTCTTC. Amino acid sequence: CASGPSSGYYNEQFF.

This clone was recorded only once. The rearrangement joins TRBV14 to TRBJ1-2; D is possibly TRBD1 (5 bases). The CDR3 extends over 13 amino acids. Trimming stripped 2 bases from V and 8 bases from J, with 12 bases between. Germline V gene lookup returns CDR1 SGHDN and CDR2 FVKESK. This CDR3 reads CASSQYQGSGYTF. The CDR3 DNA sequence: TGTGCCAGCAGCCAATACCAGGGTAGCGGCTACACCTTC.

This rearrangement joins TRBV11-3 to TRBJ1-6; weak D call: TRBD1 (6 bases). CDR1 and CDR2 from the germline V gene are SGHNT and YENEEA. V lost 5 bases to trimming and J lost 9 bases, with 14 bases between them. The CDR3 is made up of 14 amino acids. CDR3: CASSEQGRGSPLHF. The CDR3 DNA reads as TGTGCCAGCAGCGAACAGGGTAGAGGTTCACCCCTCCACTTT.

A single count supports this clone. V gene TRBV10-3 combines with J gene TRBJ1-2; 8 nucleotides agree with TRBD1. The CDR3 spans 15 residues. V shed 4 bases and J 5 bases; nucleotides not matched to a gene: 9. Per germline, CDR1 ENHRY and CDR2 SYGVKD. The CDR3 here is CAISGGQGRQYGYTF. The CDR3 DNA is TGTGCCATCAGTGGCGGACAGGGACGTCAGTATGGCTACACCTTC.

This rearrangement joins TRBV27 to TRBJ2-1; the match to TRBD2 covers 10 bases. The CDR3 sequence is 16 residues long. The V gene end was trimmed by 7 bases and the J gene end by 8 bases; junction bases not matched to a gene: 14. The germline V gene has CDR1 MNHEY and CDR2 SMNVEV (reference sequence). The CDR3 protein is CASTKQGSGRAHEQFF. The CDR3 DNA sequence: TGTGCCAGCACCAAACAGGGGAGCGGGAGGGCCCATGAGCAGTTCTTC.

V usage is TRBV5-6 and J usage is TRBJ2-4; D is possibly TRBD2 (5 bases). The CDR3 totals 16 residues. Between the trimmed V and J ends, which lost 0 bases and 0 bases, there was a span of 10 bases. CDR1 and CDR2 (germline): SGHDT, YYEEEE. In nucleotides, the CDR3 is TGTGCCAGCAGCTTGGCCGAGGGATCAGCCAAAAACATTCAGTACTTC. Translating it yields CASSLAEGSAKNIQYF.

The chain recombines TRBV6-5 with TRBJ1-2; D is unresolved. Germline values: CDR1 MNHEY, CDR2 SVGAGI. This CDR3 is built from 12 residues. The CDR3 region has the DNA TGTGCTACAAGGGAGAGGTCTTGGGGCTACACCTTC. This codes for CATRERSWGYTF.

This clone was picked up one time. The chain joins TRBV27 to TRBJ1-1, with unresolved D. CDR1 MNHEY and CDR2 SMNVEV come from the germline V gene (reference sequence). CDR3 size: 14 residues. The germline V and J ends were trimmed by 6 bases and 1 base, with 12 bases remaining between them. CDR3 sequence: CASSLKPRNTEAFF. CDR3 sequence (DNA): TGTGCCAGCAGCCTTAAACCCAGGAACACTGAAGCTTTCTTT.

V usage is TRBV30 and J usage is TRBJ1-1; D gene unclear. The length of the CDR3 is 11 residues. The germline CDR1 and CDR2 sequences are GTSNPN and SVGIG (reference sequence). Trimming cost V 2 bases and J 11 bases, with 12 bases left between them. CDR3 loop: CAWSNELVAFF. In DNA form, the CDR3 reads TGTGCCTGGAGTAATGAACTAGTGGCTTTCTTT. Looking up the rest from reference TRBV30 and TRBJ1-1 gives the full variable domain: SQTIHQWPATLVQPVGSPLSLECTVEGTSNPNLYWYRQAAGRGLQLLFYSVGIGQISSEVPQNLSASRPQDRQFILSSKKLLLSDSGFYLCAWSNELVAFFGQGTRLTVV.

For this clone: This sample includes further DNA sequences coding for the same CDR3. The chain employs TRBV6-2 or TRBV6-3 and TRBJ2-1, with D possibly being TRBD2 (6 bases). The germline V gene encodes CDR1 MNHEY and CDR2 SVGEGT. CDR3 size: 14 residues. Trimming pared 1 base from V and 3 bases from J, leaving 7 bases between. CDR3 bases: TGTGCCAGCAGTTACTTGGGGGGCTACAATGAGCAGTTCTTC. This encodes CASSYLGGYNEQFF.

This clone was recorded a few times. V usage is TRBV3-1 (or the pseudogene TRBV3-2) and J usage is TRBJ1-3; a weak D match, TRBD1 (6 bases). V was pared by 3 bases and J by 4 bases, with 16 bases between. CDR1 and CDR2 from the germline V gene are LGHDT and YNNKEL (reference sequence). CDR3 length: 16 amino acids. CDR3 DNA: TGTGCCAGCAGCCATTGGGACACGATCGGGGGAAACACCATATATTTT. This encodes CASSHWDTIGGNTIYF.

V usage is TRBV11-2 and J usage is TRBJ2-1; 8 bases line up with TRBD2. CDR1 and CDR2 (germline): SGHAT, FQNNGV. The V and J ends lost 1 base and 9 bases, in that order; junction bases with no gene match: 8. The CDR3 contains 15 residues. The CDR3 DNA reads TGTGCCAGCAGCTTAGTTCGAGCGGGAGTCGCTGAGCAGTTCTTC. Translating it yields CASSLVRAGVAEQFF.

V and J are TRBV7-9 and TRBJ2-7; 11 bases fit TRBD1. The CDR3 sequence is 15 residues long. Germline CDR1 and CDR2: SEHNR and FQNEAQ (reference sequence). V lost 4 bases to trimming and J lost 9 bases; unmatched junction nucleotides: 11. The CDR3 loop reads CASSSPGTGGNGQYF. For the CDR3, the DNA is TGTGCCAGCAGCTCCCCCGGGACAGGGGGTAATGGGCAGTACTTC.

The rearrangement links TRBV6-5 to TRBJ1-2, with 7 bases aligning to TRBD1. J was trimmed by 6 bases and V by 7 bases; bases with no gene match: 8. Germline CDR1 reads MNHEY; CDR2 reads SVGAGI. This CDR3 is built from 13 residues. CDR3 in DNA: TGTGCCAGCACCTCAGCTAGGGGGCATGGCTACACCTTC. This gives the protein CASTSARGHGYTF.

The chain carries TRBV9 and TRBJ1-2, with 7 bases lining up with TRBD1. V was clipped by 4 bases and J by 5 bases; unmatched bases: 11. CDR3 length: 15 amino acids. Per the germline V gene, CDR1 is SGDLS and CDR2 is YYNGEE. CDR3 in DNA: TGTGCCAGCAGCCCCTGGACAGGAACCACTTATGGCTACACCTTC. Translated, it gives CASSPWTGTTYGYTF.

V and J are TRBV6-5 and TRBJ2-7; the D gene is possibly TRBD2 (6 bases). The length of the CDR3 is 13 residues. Germline CDR1 and CDR2: MNHEY and SVGAGI. V dropped 6 bases and J dropped 2 bases, with 11 bases sitting between them. The CDR3 region has the DNA TGTGCCAGCAGGCGGGATTCTCCCTACGAGCAGTACTTC. Its translation is CASRRDSPYEQYF.

The gene calls are TRBV6-1 and TRBJ2-7; weak D call: TRBD1 (6 bases). The CDR3 is made up of 13 amino acids. Between the trimmed V and J ends, which lost 2 bases and 5 bases, there was a span of 10 bases. Germline V gene sequence: CDR1 MNHNS, CDR2 SASEGT. CDR3 sequence: CASSERAGDEQYV. The CDR3 nucleotides are TGTGCCAGCAGTGAACGGGCAGGGGACGAGCAGTACGTC.

V usage is TRBV5-4 and J usage is TRBJ1-2, with 7 bases that match TRBD1. V gave up 2 bases and J gave up 6 bases; unmatched junction bases: 4. The CDR3 has 13 amino acids. CDR1 SGHNT and CDR2 YYREEE come from the germline V gene (reference sequence). CDR3 nucleotides: TGTGCCAGCAGCTTTGACAGGGATAATGGCTACACCTTC. It specifies CASSFDRDNGYTF.

The chain is built from TRBV24-1 and TRBJ2-3, with 9 bases matching TRBD1. This CDR3 contains 15 residues. CDR1 KGHDR and CDR2 SFDVKD come from the germline V gene. The V and J ends lost 5 bases and 4 bases, in that order; junction bases with no gene match: 6. The CDR3 loop is CATSGGQGFSDTQYF. CDR3 sequence (DNA): TGTGCCACCAGTGGGGGACAGGGATTTTCAGATACGCAGTATTTT.

The CDR3 spells CASSLQTNTEAFF. In DNA, the CDR3 is TGTGCCAGCAGTCTACAGACGAACACTGAAGCTTTCTTT. The J gene is TRBJ1-1, the V gene TRBV14; D gene uncertain. In germline, CDR1 is SGHDN, CDR2 FVKESK. V lost 6 bases and J 1 base, leaving 9 bases between the germline ends. The CDR3 has 13 residues.

The CDR3: CATSRVKGTGASTDTQYF. The CDR3 region has the DNA TGTGCCACCAGCAGAGTTAAAGGAACAGGGGCCTCCACAGATACGCAGTATTTT. V and J are TRBV15 and TRBJ2-3; the match to TRBD1 covers 7 bases. J was trimmed by 2 bases and V by 1 base; bases with no gene match: 12. The length of the CDR3 is 18 residues. The V gene's germline CDR1 is LNHNV and CDR2 YYDKDF (reference sequence). Based on the CDR3 plus reference TRBV15 and TRBJ2-3, the full variable domain is DAMVIQNPRYQVTQFGKPVTLSCSQTLNHNVMYWYQQKSSQAPKLLFHYYDKDFNNEADTPDNFQSRRPNTSFCFLDIRSPGLGDTAMYLCATSRVKGTGASTDTQYFGPGTRLTVL.

The chain is built from TRBV7-8 and TRBJ2-2, with TRBD2 matching 9 bases. CDR1 and CDR2 (germline): SGHVS, FQNEAQ. J lost 0 bases, V lost 5 bases, and 10 bases had no gene match. The CDR3 is 18 residues long. CDR3 DNA: TGTGCCAGCAGCCGGCGGGGGGGTAATTTGGCGAACACCGGGGAGCTGTTTTTT. Its translation: CASSRRGGNLANTGELFF.

In nucleotides, the CDR3 is TGTGCCAGCAGTCGCCGGGACTCACTCTCCTACGAGCAGTACTTC. Its translation: CASSRRDSLSYEQYF. The chain couples TRBV27 to TRBJ2-7, with D possibly matching TRBD2 (6 bases). CDR3 length: 15 residues. Trimming shortened V by 5 bases and J by 0 bases, and 14 bases separated the two germline ends. Germline CDR1 reads MNHEY; CDR2 reads SMNVEV (reference sequence).

This clone was observed once. This rearrangement joins TRBV4-3 to TRBJ2-1, with D perhaps matching TRBD2 (5 bases). Deletions cut 0 bases from V and 5 bases from J, with 14 bases between. The CDR3 spans 16 residues. Germline-derived CDR1 and CDR2 are LGHNA and YSLEER. CDR3 sequence (DNA): TGCGCCAGCAGCCAAGACTCGGGATCAAAAAACAATGAGCAGTTCTTC. Amino acid sequence: CASSQDSGSKNNEQFF.